A single sample gave rise to the 13 T cell receptor beta chains below, sequenced in a study of cytomegalovirus exposure and HLA in healthy donors. PCR involved 60 Vbeta and 13 Jbeta primers. The table came from immunoSEQ multiplex PCR; TCRdb's copy has only in-frame clones and leaves some out. The sample carries 200,000 to 250,000 clones, over 65% recorded once. The sequenced sample consisted of PBMCs. The receptors were gathered from a human donor in good health.

On this clone: The junction does not match germline at one end; this may be a read error. The chain is built from TRBV6-5 and TRBJ1-1, with 7 nucleotides matching TRBD1. In germline, CDR1 is MNHEY, CDR2 SVGAGI. CDR3 size: 15 residues. CDR3 nucleotide sequence: TGTGCCAGCCGTTACCCCTCGACAGGGAGGACTGAAGCTTTCTTT. Translation gives CASRYPSTGRTEAFF.

The chain recombines TRBV4-2 with TRBJ2-1, with D perhaps TRBD2 (5 bases). The CDR3 spans 14 residues. V lost 0 bases to trimming and J lost 7 bases, with 10 bases between them. Germline CDR1 is LGHNA and CDR2 is YNFKEQ. The CDR3 bases are TGTGCCAGCAGCCAAGAACGTTCGGGAAATGAGCAGTTCTTC. This encodes CASSQERSGNEQFF.

The CDR3 protein is CASSERGGRQPQHF. The CDR3 DNA is TGTGCCAGCAGTGAAAGAGGGGGCAGGCAGCCCCAGCATTTT. The rearrangement links TRBV6-1 to TRBJ1-5, with TRBD1 identical over 7 bases. This CDR3 region has 14 residues. The germline CDR1 and CDR2 sequences are MNHNS and SASEGT. V lost 2 bases to trimming and J lost 7 bases; unmatched junction nucleotides: 5.

The J gene is TRBJ2-1, the V gene TRBV19; 7 nucleotides agree with TRBD1. The CDR3 runs to 13 residues. Germline CDR1 LNHDA, CDR2 SQIVND (reference sequence). V shed 4 bases, J shed 8 bases, and the junction held 5 bases outside the gene matches. The CDR3 is CASSTRQGDEQFF. The CDR3 region has the DNA TGTGCCAGTAGTACCCGACAGGGTGATGAGCAGTTCTTC.

V gene TRBV2 combines with J gene TRBJ2-1, with TRBD2 matching 7 bases. CDR1 SNHLY and CDR2 FYNNEI come from the germline V gene. V lost 8 bases and J lost 0; bases outside the gene matches: 10. The CDR3 is 16 residues long. The CDR3 region has the DNA TGTGCCAGCCTACTCGAAGCGGGGCGCTCCTACAATGAGCAGTTCTTC. As protein: CASLLEAGRSYNEQFF.

The chain joins TRBV27 to TRBJ1-2, with a tentative D call TRBD1 (6 bases). CDR1 is MNHEY and CDR2 is SMNVEV in the germline V gene (reference sequence). The CDR3 contains 16 residues. V dropped 0 bases and J dropped 3 bases, with 14 bases sitting between them. CDR3 DNA: TGTGCCAGCAGTTTATCGCGGGGGGCCCTCGACTATGGCTACACCTTC. Its translation is CASSLSRGALDYGYTF.

The chain uses TRBV13 and TRBJ2-5; 10 bases agree with TRBD2. The length of the CDR3 is 18 residues. CDR1 and CDR2 from the germline V gene are PRHDT and FYEKMQ (reference sequence). The V segment lost 5 bases and the J segment 2 bases; nucleotides outside the gene matches: 14. CDR3 DNA: TGTGCCAGCAGCCCCCCGGAGTACAGCGGGAGGGATCAAGAGACCCAGTACTTC. Translating gives CASSPPEYSGRDQETQYF.

V is TRBV6-1 and J is TRBJ1-3; the match to TRBD1 covers 9 bases. Germline CDR1 and CDR2: MNHNS and SASEGT. The CDR3 has 15 amino acids. V lost 5 bases to trimming and J lost 2 bases; unmatched junction nucleotides: 4. The chain's CDR3 is CASSQDRGAGNTIYF. CDR3 sequence (DNA): TGTGCCAGCAGTCAGGACAGGGGCGCTGGAAACACCATATATTTT.

CDR3 sequence reads: CASSVRSGREDTQYF. The CDR3 DNA is TGTGCCAGCAGCGTCCGTAGCGGGAGGGAAGATACGCAGTATTTT. V and J are TRBV4-2 and TRBJ2-3, with 11 bases aligning to TRBD2. Per germline, CDR1 LGHNA and CDR2 YNFKEQ. Trimming took 5 bases from V and 5 from J; bases not matched to a gene: 6. The CDR3 spans 15 residues.

This sequence joins TRBV28 and TRBJ2-3; the D gene is possibly TRBD2 (7 bases). CDR1 and CDR2 from the germline V gene are MDHEN and SYDVKM. V was pared by 8 bases and J by 1 base, with 19 bases between. CDR3 size: 16 residues. As DNA, the CDR3 is TGTGCCAGCTTGCCATTTACGGGGGGCGGCACAGATACGCAGTATTTT. Translation: CASLPFTGGGTDTQYF.

This clone was seen a few times. This chain joins TRBV28 and TRBJ1-3; 9 positions match TRBD1. V shed 5 bases, J shed 3 bases, and the junction held 8 bases outside the gene matches. The CDR3 runs 16 residues. The germline V gene has CDR1 MDHEN and CDR2 SYDVKM. The CDR3 sequence: CASSLQGAGDGNTIYF. In DNA, the CDR3 is TGTGCCAGCAGTCTACAGGGGGCAGGGGATGGAAACACCATATATTTT.

The chain combines TRBV27 with TRBJ2-7, with 7 bases identical to TRBD1. V was pared by 3 bases and J by 3 bases, with 14 bases of the junction left unmatched. Germline assignment: CDR1 MNHEY and CDR2 SMNVEV (reference sequence). This CDR3 region has 17 residues. The DNA for the CDR3 is TGTGCCAGCAGTTTCAACCTCGGGACAGAGGTTTGCTACGAGCAGTACTTC. Its translation is CASSFNLGTEVCYEQYF.

This clone appeared a single time. The CDR3 sequence is CASSGGQGPYYGYTF. The CDR3 DNA reads as TGTGCCAGCAGTGGAGGACAGGGGCCATACTATGGCTACACCTTC. The rearrangement joins TRBV2 to TRBJ1-2; 9 nucleotides match TRBD1. Germline CDR1 reads SNHLY; CDR2 reads FYNNEI. Trimming removed 4 bases from V and 3 bases from J; junction bases left unmatched: 6. The CDR3 is 15 residues long. Combining the CDR3 with reference TRBV2 and TRBJ1-2 gives the whole variable domain EPEVTQTPSHQVTQMGQEVILRCVPISNHLYFYWYRQILGQKVEFLVSFYNNEISEKSEIFDDQFSVERPDGSNFTLKIRSTKLEDSAMYFCASSGGQGPYYGYTFGSGTRLTVV.